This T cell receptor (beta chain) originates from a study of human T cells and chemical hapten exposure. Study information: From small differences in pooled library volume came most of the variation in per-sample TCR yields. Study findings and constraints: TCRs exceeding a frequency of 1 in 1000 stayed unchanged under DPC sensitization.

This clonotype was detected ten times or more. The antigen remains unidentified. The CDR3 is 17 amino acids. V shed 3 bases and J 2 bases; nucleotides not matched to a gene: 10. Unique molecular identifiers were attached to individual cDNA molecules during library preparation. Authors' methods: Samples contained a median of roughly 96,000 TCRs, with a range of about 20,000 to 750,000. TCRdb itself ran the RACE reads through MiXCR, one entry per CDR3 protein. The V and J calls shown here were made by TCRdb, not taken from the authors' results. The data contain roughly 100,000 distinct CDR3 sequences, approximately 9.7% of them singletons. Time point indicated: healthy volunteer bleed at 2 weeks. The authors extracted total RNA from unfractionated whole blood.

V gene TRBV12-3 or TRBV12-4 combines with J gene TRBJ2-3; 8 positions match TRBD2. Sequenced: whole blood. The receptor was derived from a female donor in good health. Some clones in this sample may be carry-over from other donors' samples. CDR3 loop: CASSFGGSGSPTDTQYF. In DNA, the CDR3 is TGTGCCAGCAGTTTTGGGGGGAGCGGGAGCCCCACAGATACGCAGTATTTT.